The sequence of this TCR beta chain was determined in a study of shared clonotypes between healthy human individuals. Data came from immunoSEQ multiplex PCR; TCRdb stores just in-frame clones and leaves some out. Of roughly 760,000 clones in the sample, roughly 70% were seen once. Per germline, CDR1 MDHEN and CDR2 SYDVKM. With V trimmed by 6 bases and J by 5 bases, 8 bases remained unmatched. This CDR3 region has 15 residues. The clonotype comes from a woman in her twenties or thirties in good health. The chain has TRBV28 and TRBJ2-7, with 12 bases fitting TRBD2. The specimen was memory CD4+ T cells sorted from blood. Subset specified: CD45RA-negative fraction. The CDR3 region is CASRQLAGGTHEQYF. CDR3 nucleotides: TGTGCCAGCAGGCAGCTAGCGGGAGGGACCCACGAGCAGTACTTC.